These 27 T cell receptor beta chains came from one sample sequenced in a study of shared clonotypes between healthy human individuals. Data came from immunoSEQ multiplex PCR; TCRdb stores just in-frame clones and leaves some out. In the table there are 1.6 million or so clones, about 98.5% of which are singletons. Source material: naive CD4+ T cells sorted from blood. The sample's subset: CD45RA+ positively selected. The receptors derive from a man aged 30-40 years in good health.

V is TRBV6-5 and J is TRBJ2-7, with D possibly matching TRBD1 (6 bases). CDR3 size: 13 residues. Germline CDR1 and CDR2: MNHEY and SVGAGI. The V end lost 6 bases, the J end lost 2 bases, and 11 bases lay between the germline ends. DNA for the CDR3: TGTGCCAGCAGAACCACAGGGCCCTACGAGCAGTACTTC. Translated: CASRTTGPYEQYF.

The chain has TRBV30 and TRBJ2-3; D possibly corresponds to TRBD2 (6 bases). The V gene's germline CDR1 is GTSNPN and CDR2 SVGIG (reference sequence). V gave up 0 bases and J gave up 2 bases, with 15 bases separating them. This CDR3 comprises 16 residues. Here the CDR3 reads CAWSVGEVRYTDTQYF. DNA of the CDR3: TGTGCCTGGAGTGTCGGGGAGGTGCGATACACAGATACGCAGTATTTT.

In regard to this clone: Other nucleotide sequences from this sample produce the same CDR3. The chain has TRBV29-1 and TRBJ1-1; 9 bases match TRBD1. Germline CDR1 SQVTM, CDR2 ANQGSEA. V shed 3 bases and J 5 bases; nucleotides not matched to a gene: 4. This CDR3 has 13 residues. The DNA of the CDR3 is TGCAGCGTTGACCCCGGGACAGGGACTGAAGCTTTCTTT. Protein sequence: CSVDPGTGTEAFF.

The CDR3 DNA follows: TGTGCCAGCAGTGGGGGGGGACTAGCGGGATTGAGCTCCTACAATGAGCAGTTCTTC. This encodes CASSGGGLAGLSSYNEQFF. This chain links TRBV6-1 with TRBJ2-1; 13 bases align to TRBD2. The V gene end was trimmed by 4 bases and the J gene end by 0 bases; junction bases not matched to a gene: 9. Germline lookup yields CDR1 MNHNS and CDR2 SASEGT. The CDR3 is made up of 19 amino acids.

V usage is TRBV18 and J usage is TRBJ1-1, with D possibly matching TRBD1 (5 bases). The V gene lost 2 bases and the J gene lost 4 bases, with 14 bases spanning the gap. In germline, CDR1 is KGHSH, CDR2 LQKENI. The CDR3 consists of 15 residues. CDR3 sequence reads: CASSPGTGRSTEAFF. The CDR3 DNA is TGTGCCAGCTCACCAGGGACCGGGCGTTCCACTGAAGCTTTCTTT.

This chain links TRBV5-1 with TRBJ2-1; 9 positions match TRBD1. With V trimmed by 3 bases and J by 4 bases, 2 bases remained unmatched. The CDR3 extends over 14 amino acids. Germline loops: CDR1 SGHRS, CDR2 YFSETQ. The CDR3 DNA follows: TGCGCCAGCAGCTGGGGGACAGGGTACAATGAGCAGTTCTTC. Translating it yields CASSWGTGYNEQFF.

The rearrangement joins TRBV13 to TRBJ2-7; 10 nucleotides match TRBD1. V was clipped by 3 bases and J by 5 bases; unmatched bases: 13. The CDR3 loop spans 17 amino acids. Germline V gene data show CDR1 as PRHDT and CDR2 as FYEKMQ (reference sequence). This CDR3 is CASSFQLGTGDMDEQYF. CDR3 nucleotides: TGTGCCAGCAGCTTCCAACTCGGGACAGGGGATATGGACGAGCAGTACTTC.

J is TRBJ2-7 and V is TRBV28, with 7 bases lining up with TRBD2. The CDR3 has 15 amino acids. After removal of 5 bases from V and 3 bases from J, the junction contained 10 bases not matched to a gene. Germline V CDR1 and CDR2: MDHEN, SYDVKM. In nucleotides, the CDR3 is TGTGCCAGCAGTCCCGGGACTACCACTTACTACGAGCAGTACTTC. Its translation is CASSPGTTTYYEQYF.

This clone was seen a single time. Relative to the germline gene, one junction end is altered; a read error may explain this. The DNA of the CDR3 is TGTGCCAGCAGCCTAGCCGCGACAGCCAGCAATCAGCCCCAGCATTTT. Its protein product is CASSLAATASNQPQHF. This chain uses TRBV7-2 with TRBJ1-5; D might be TRBD1 (5 bases). The germline gives CDR1 SGHTA, CDR2 FQGNSA. The CDR3 contains 16 residues.

This chain joins TRBV5-4 and TRBJ1-4; D gene uncertain. This CDR3 has 16 amino acids. Trimming took off 4 bases at V and 2 bases at J, with 15 bases between the two ends. The germline gives CDR1 SGHNT, CDR2 YYREEE (reference sequence). CDR3 nucleotide sequence: TGTGCCAGCAGCCCGAAAAGTTCGGGGACTAATGAAAAACTGTTTTTT. This translates into CASSPKSSGTNEKLFF.

The chain combines TRBV21-1 with TRBJ2-1. TRBV21-1 is a recognized pseudogene. This CDR3 has 11 residues. CDR3 protein: CASIWTNEQFF. The CDR3 DNA follows: TGTGCCAGCATCTGGACCAATGAGCAGTTCTTC.

The CDR3 sequence is CASSLVQASETQYF. CDR3 nucleotide sequence: TGCGCCAGCAGCTTGGTGCAGGCTTCCGAGACCCAGTACTTC. The chain combines TRBV5-1 with TRBJ2-5; the D is unclear. The CDR3 covers 14 residues. Trimming took 0 bases from V and 5 from J, leaving 11 bases between them. Germline V gene sequence: CDR1 SGHRS, CDR2 YFSETQ.

The chain links TRBV5-1 to TRBJ1-1; no definite D call. The V end lost 1 base, the J end lost 4 bases, and 11 bases lay between the germline ends. Germline V gene lookup returns CDR1 SGHRS and CDR2 YFSETQ. This CDR3 is 14 amino acids long. In DNA form, the CDR3 reads TGCGCCAGCAGCTTGTTTCCTCCGGGCACTGAAGCTTTCTTT. Translated, it gives CASSLFPPGTEAFF.

V is TRBV14 and J is TRBJ2-1, with TRBD2 matching over 9 bases. This CDR3 is 17 amino acids long. V was clipped by 4 bases and J by 8 bases; unmatched bases: 15. Germline CDR1 is SGHDN and CDR2 is FVKESK. CDR3 region: CASSPTRRTSGFDEQFF. The CDR3 DNA reads as TGTGCCAGCAGCCCCACCCGCAGAACTAGCGGGTTCGATGAGCAGTTCTTC.

Worth noting for this clone: Distinct nucleotide sequences in the sample also encode this CDR3. The chain carries TRBV5-1 and TRBJ2-3; D call uncertain. Germline CDR1 reads SGHRS; CDR2 reads YFSETQ. Trimming shortened V by 0 bases and J by 5 bases, and 10 bases separated the two germline ends. CDR3 length: 14 residues. This chain's CDR3 is CASSLEPSRDTQYF. CDR3 nucleotides: TGCGCCAGCAGCTTGGAACCCTCCCGAGATACGCAGTATTTT.

The chain carries TRBV18 and TRBJ1-1; D may be TRBD1 (5 bases). The V gene's germline CDR1 is KGHSH and CDR2 LQKENI. The CDR3 is made up of 16 amino acids. Trimming took off 3 bases at V and 5 bases at J, with 19 bases between the two ends. In DNA, the CDR3 is TGTGCCAGCTCACCCCTTAAAGGAGGGGAGAATACTGAAGCTTTCTTT. It encodes CASSPLKGGENTEAFF.

The gene calls are TRBV13 and TRBJ2-3; D ambiguous. The CDR3 has 11 residues. The V gene's germline CDR1 is PRHDT and CDR2 FYEKMQ (reference sequence). V lost 6 bases, J lost 6 bases, and 7 bases lay in between. CDR3 nucleotides: TGTGCCAGCAGGGTGGGGGATACGCAGTATTTT. Its translation is CASRVGDTQYF.

This chain connects TRBV5-5 to TRBJ1-1; the D gene is possibly TRBD1 (5 bases). The germline V and J ends were trimmed by 5 bases and 1 base, with 9 bases remaining between them. Germline values: CDR1 SGHKS, CDR2 YYEKEE (reference sequence). This CDR3 region has 13 residues. The CDR3 coding sequence is TGTGCCAGCAGGCGTACAGGGAACACTGAAGCTTTCTTT. Protein: CASRRTGNTEAFF.

J is TRBJ2-1 and V is TRBV7-9; 7 bases fit TRBD2. The ends lost 2 bases at V and 4 bases at J; junction bases unmatched: 11. The CDR3 extends over 17 amino acids. Germline-derived CDR1 and CDR2 are SEHNR and FQNEAQ (reference sequence). The CDR3 reads CASSLRRREGQYNEQFF. DNA of the CDR3: TGTGCCAGCAGCTTAAGAAGGAGGGAGGGGCAATACAATGAGCAGTTCTTC.

The rearrangement links TRBV6-5 to TRBJ2-5; D is unclear. This CDR3 spans 11 amino acids. Germline CDR1 MNHEY, CDR2 SVGAGI. V dropped 6 bases and J dropped 4 bases, with 6 bases sitting between them. Here the CDR3 reads CASSHGETQYF. For the CDR3, the DNA is TGTGCCAGCAGCCACGGAGAGACCCAGTACTTC.

The chain is built from TRBV4-3 and TRBJ2-7, with 9 bases aligning to TRBD2. V was clipped by 1 base and J by 7 bases; unmatched bases: 8. The CDR3 consists of 15 residues. CDR1 and CDR2 (germline): LGHNA, YSLEER. The CDR3 protein is CASSQGGGDRLEQYF. CDR3 sequence (DNA): TGCGCCAGCAGCCAAGGCGGGGGGGACCGGTTGGAGCAGTACTTC.

The chain is built from TRBV7-6 and TRBJ1-1; D call uncertain. V lost 5 bases to trimming and J lost 0 bases, with 7 bases between them. This CDR3 is built from 13 residues. Germline CDR1 SGHVS, CDR2 FNYEAQ. CDR3 nucleotide sequence: TGTGCCAGCAGCGCTACAGTGAACACTGAAGCTTTCTTT. This codes for CASSATVNTEAFF. Full variable domain (remainder filled in from reference TRBV7-6 and TRBJ1-1): GAGVSQSPRYKVTKRGQDVALRCDPISGHVSLYWYRQALGQGPEFLTYFNYEAQQDKSGLPNDRFSAERPEGSISTLTIQRTEQRDSAMYRCASSATVNTEAFFGQGTRLTVV.

The chain uses TRBV7-8 and TRBJ2-3, with D unresolved. Per germline, CDR1 SGHVS and CDR2 FQNEAQ. With 4 bases removed from V and 0 bases from J, the gap between germline ends came to 8 bases. The CDR3 consists of 14 residues. The CDR3 sequence is CASSSMYSTDTQYF. The CDR3 DNA sequence: TGTGCCAGCAGCTCCATGTATAGCACAGATACGCAGTATTTT.

The chain recombines TRBV30 with TRBJ1-5, with D possibly being TRBD1 (5 bases). CDR1 and CDR2 (germline): GTSNPN, SVGIG (reference sequence). This CDR3 has 13 residues. Between the trimmed V and J ends, which lost 5 bases and 3 bases, there was a span of 11 bases. This CDR3 reads CAWAPGYNQPQHF. CDR3 DNA sequence: TGTGCCTGGGCGCCAGGGTACAATCAGCCCCAGCATTTT.

This sequence joins TRBV7-8 and TRBJ2-4; 10 bases match TRBD2. CDR1 and CDR2 from the germline V gene are SGHVS and FQNEAQ. The CDR3 runs to 16 residues. Trimming took 5 bases from V and 6 from J; bases not matched to a gene: 10. DNA of the CDR3: TGTGCCAGCAGCCAAGCTTCTAGCGGGAGTAGAAACATTCAGTACTTC. It encodes CASSQASSGSRNIQYF.

Details on this clone: Sequence at one end of the junction differs from germline and may be a read error. The chain couples TRBV9 to TRBJ2-3, with D perhaps assigned TRBD1 or TRBD2 (5 bases each). This CDR3 has 11 residues. The germline gives CDR1 SGDLS, CDR2 YYNGEE. The CDR3 here is CASGTHRYAVF. The CDR3 DNA sequence: TGTGCCAGCGGGACCCACAGATACGCAGTATTT.

The chain carries TRBV19 and TRBJ2-2, with D tentatively TRBD2 (6 bases). Germline CDR1 and CDR2: LNHDA and SQIVND (reference sequence). CDR3 size: 15 residues. V lost 4 bases to trimming and J lost 6 bases, with 15 bases between them. CDR3 sequence (DNA): TGTGCCAGTAGTAACTCGGGACTCCGGCCCGGGGAGCTGTTTTTT. It codes for CASSNSGLRPGELFF. The variable domain in full, completed from reference TRBV19 and TRBJ2-2, reads DGGITQSPKYLFRKEGQNVTLSCEQNLNHDAMYWYRQDPGQGLRLIYYSQIVNDFQKGDIAEGYSVSREKKESFPLTVTSAQKNPTAFYLCASSNSGLRPGELFFGEGSRLTVL.